This TCR beta chain was identified during a study of cytomegalovirus exposure and HLA in healthy donors (dated by TCRdb to about 2017). At the level of the whole study: In an earlier analysis of around 540 of the donors, 276 Gb of sequence data and 100 million or so unique TCR beta sequences from roughly 200 million T cells were reported. An early release covering roughly 640 HLA-typed donors comprised about 320 gigabases of sequencing data and 65 million to 100 million unique TCR sequences. The genetic ancestry cluster associated with self-reported Caucasian donors included approximately 85% of the 300 to 400 genotyped donors. The study aimed to test whether cataloging public T cell receptors could reveal signatures of past pathogen exposure. The study profiled the T cell repertoires of hundreds of subjects by immunosequencing and related them to cytomegalovirus serostatus. Along with the roughly 670-subject first cohort, a separate validation cohort of over a hundred different subjects was used. The study combined high-throughput TCR immunosequencing, statistical association of individual TCRs with disease status, and machine learning to predict cytomegalovirus infection status. In a later analysis, previously published TCR beta repertoires from hundreds of donors were re-analyzed and high-resolution HLA genotyping was added so that TCR occurrence patterns could be studied. Rather than using new phenotypic data, the later analysis identified candidate immune exposures from TCR beta sequences and from how often those sequences occurred across donors. In an earlier analysis of roughly 540 of the donors, high-throughput TCR beta sequencing was used to judge whether each TCR beta V gene segment behaved as functional or pseudogenic. Donor age, sex, ethnicity and CMV serostatus were compiled together with the repertoire data. In a later genetic analysis, genome-wide SNP genotypes for about three fifths of the roughly 670 donors were used, and that subset was treated as a discovery cohort. All discovery cohort repertoires had been generated using a single sequencing platform. HLA typing covered class I and class II loci at four-digit resolution. The number of typed donors differed by locus: about 629-630 for A, B, C, DRB1 and DQB1; approximately 520 for DQA1; approximately 600 for DPA1; and approximately 450 for DPB1. A handful of DR-DQ haplotypes were handled as single units for association and clustering because linkage in the cohort was strong. On average, over 200,000 unique TCR beta nucleotide sequences were sequenced per donor among several hundred genotyped donors of the cohort, with around 19% of those sequences being non-productive. Overall study outcomes, separate from this receptor: In a later analysis, TCR association rates were found to vary across HLA loci, with the most associated TCRs seen for DRB1 alleles and the fewest for HLA-C alleles. V-gene and J-gene trimming of TCR beta chains was associated with a missense DCLRE1C variant in a later genetic analysis, and the association was replicated in an independent cohort. In an earlier analysis of 500 to 650 of the donors, most TCR beta V segments appeared in productive rearrangements about 90% or about 30% of the time, broadly matching IMGT annotations. In a later analysis, HLA-associated TCR beta chains showed more clonal expansion and lower generation probabilities than non-associated chains that were equally common. In a later genetic analysis, fewer N-insertions in productive TCRs were reported among donors in an Asian-associated ancestry cluster than the roughly 700-donor mean. A later analysis reported that several top co-occurrence clusters appeared linked to parvovirus B19, influenza, CMV and Epstein-Barr virus. When HLA alleles, especially DR and DQ, strongly co-occurred, attributing TCR associations to individual alleles was difficult. Because some donors lacked HLA typing at each locus, the association tests relied only on the typed subset. Linkage disequilibrium might explain the correlated functional status among segregating V segments, but an unknown experimental factor could not be excluded. At a false discovery rate of 0.05, a later analysis linked around 17,000 TCR beta sequences to specific HLA alleles. In this cohort, only TCR beta chains were sequenced, and detectable features were limited by the absence of alpha or paired-chain data. Sequencing depth was assumed to be roughly uniform across donors in the presence/absence analyses, though that assumption may not hold. The authors suggested that the approach could potentially be extended to other disease states and immunological phenotypes. Most TCR sequences were observed very rarely across donors, whereas some public TCRs were present in many individuals. Immune exposure information for the cohort was limited to CMV serostatus. The study gave a list of 150 to 200 TCR beta chains associated with cytomegalovirus. The classifier was reported to diagnose cytomegalovirus status with high specificity and sensitivity in both the original and validation cohorts. In vitro tests confirmed that three of the cytomegalovirus-associated TCR beta chains recognize cytomegalovirus antigens. Because counts were too low, more than 15 rarely observed V segments, including chromosome 9 orphons, were left out of the earlier analysis of 587 of the donors. A further reported finding was that TCR beta sequences accurately predicted the HLA-A and HLA-B alleles for most subjects in the first cohort. Some IMGT-functional V segments, including TRBV6-2 and TRBV6-3, could not be distinguished by the 87-base-pair reads and were therefore excluded. The sequencing pipeline was judged likely to have produced a cluster of highly shared sequence variants as a technical artifact. A later analysis found that most CMV-associated TCR beta chains appeared HLA-restricted, with HLA associations seemingly driven largely by CMV exposure.

The library was obtained by the immunoSEQ multiplex PCR assay. The multiplex PCR relied on a mix of 60 forward primers for TCR Vbeta segments and 13 reverse primers for TCR Jbeta segments. The CDR3 region of rearranged TCR beta genes was amplified from genomic DNA by a multiplex PCR assay. On the Illumina HiSeq System, the amplified TCR beta libraries were sequenced as 87-base-pair reads. Per the original workflow: A later analysis tallied 80 million to 95 million unique TCR beta chains across the 666 repertoires, and some 10 million of those chains were shared by two or more donors. To remove PCR and sequencing errors, raw reads were error-corrected and collapsed into unique sequences using a nearest-neighbor algorithm that merged closely related sequences. To assign V, D and J gene segments, CDR3 sequences were aligned to IMGT reference sequences. Each retained sequence needed at least a six-nucleotide match to both a V gene segment and a J gene segment. Rearrangements were called productive when the CDR3 lacked stop codons and stayed in frame with V and J; all others were non-productive. CDR3 was defined according to IMGT convention as the region running from the second conserved V-encoded cysteine to the conserved J-encoded phenylalanine. Sequences without an unambiguous match to a single V gene segment were excluded from the earlier analysis of 450 to 750 of the donors. An earlier analysis of about 600 of the donors called V segments functional above 56.7% productive rearrangements and segregating when the between-donor standard deviation exceeded 5%. A statistical classification framework was developed to diagnose cytomegalovirus status using the catalog of TCR beta chain sequences. In a later analysis, V and J genes were assigned by comparing TCR nucleotide sequences against IMGT/GENE-DB human TR gene sequences. Using the TCRdist pipeline, a later analysis assigned CDR3 sequences along with most-parsimonious VDJ recombination scenarios. In a later analysis, each TCR beta chain was defined by its CDR3 amino acid sequence together with its V-gene family, and reads without a unique V-gene family were excluded. In a later analysis, fewer than 600 highly shared, low-generation-probability nucleotide sequences were removed to address suspected cross-contamination and a sequencing artifact. In a later analysis, a clonal expansion index for each public chain was calculated from normalized within-repertoire ranks of inferred template counts. Generation probabilities in a later analysis came from a VDJ recombination model fitted to out-of-frame rearrangements, and those results were checked against IGoR. In a later analysis, TCR-TCR, TCR-HLA and TCR-CMV co-occurrence was scored with hypergeometric tests, and a repertoire-size bias correction was applied to TCR pairs. False discovery rates were estimated in a later analysis by permuting HLA or CMV assignments 20 times. In a later analysis, co-occurring TCRs were grouped using DBSCAN, with TCRdist sequence similarity added in when clustering inside HLA-allele-positive subsets. Repertoires with fewer than 30,000 or more than 120,000 public chains, plus five repertoires with anomalous nucleotide sharing, were excluded from co-occurrence clustering. TCRdb stores this immuneACCESS table with in-frame sequences only. Part of the clones is absent; in the studies checked, under half of the shortfall reflects unresolved V genes, and no reason is known for the rest. V and J calls and clone size are those listed in that table; D and trimming were worked out from the DNA. The sample table contains hundreds of thousands of clones; only one count was recorded for 82% of them. The ten largest clones represent nearly 6% of the sample.

The cohort was made up of 500 to 800 healthy bone marrow donors. At the time of sampling, every cohort member was nominally healthy, though immune exposures that went unrecorded were likely present. The donor was CMV seropositive and belonged to the group of more than 250 seropositive cohort members. A peripheral blood sample was collected from each donor, and TCR beta sequencing was performed on peripheral blood mononuclear cells. The Qiagen DNeasy Blood Extraction Kit was used to extract genomic DNA from the blood cell samples. Comment on this clone: Which antigen it targets is not known. The record has no base qualities; no much larger clone is one base away.

CDR1 and CDR2 are drawn from the germline V gene (reference sequence): SEHNR, FQNEAQ. The V end gives up 5 bases and the J end 5 bases, leaving 7 bases in the junction not matched to a gene. There are 14 amino acids in the CDR3, from cysteine to phenylalanine inclusive. Just CDR3 DNA is preserved here, 42 bases in frame from base 1. The sample was PBMCs. The chain is encoded by TRBV7-9 joined to TRBJ2-7; a stretch of 9 junction bases matches TRBD1. The sequence came from a man aged 40-55 years in good health and CMV-seropositive. The DNA sequence is given as TGTGCCAGCAGCCCCCGGGACAGGGCCGACGAGCAGTACTTC. Its protein is CASSPRDRADEQYF.